Each of the 25 T cell receptor beta chains below was sequenced from the same sample in a study of persistence of HIV-infected CD4 T cells. Stimulation used approximately 9.5 ug/mL lysate from CMV-infected fibroblasts. CD40L/CD69 double-negative CD45RO-high memory CD4+ T cells were collected. No antigen is known for these receptors. Sequencing used immunoSEQ version 4 in survey mode. The data were produced by immunoSEQ multiplex PCR, yet TCRdb's version contains in-frame clones alone and is incomplete. The sample records 25,000 to 30,000 clones, 78% being singletons. The sample here was CD4+ T cells sorted from PBMCs after approximately 19-hour stimulation, taken from a patient who received antiretroviral therapy. The receptors derive from an adult woman with HIV who was CMV-seropositive.

The J gene is TRBJ2-3, the V gene TRBV9, with D unclear. The length of the CDR3 is 14 residues. V lost 4 bases, J lost 1 base, and 10 bases lay in between. Germline V gene lookup returns CDR1 SGDLS and CDR2 YYNGEE. CDR3 sequence reads: CASSTGPRTDTQYF. CDR3 sequence (DNA): TGTGCCAGCAGCACCGGACCTCGCACAGATACGCAGTATTTT.

The CDR3 bases are TGTGCCAGCAGTGATGCTACAGGGTTCTCCAAGTACTTC. The encoded protein is CASSDATGFSKYF. The rearrangement uses TRBV2 and TRBJ2-7; D may be TRBD1 (6 bases). Trimming left V 3 bases short and J 11 bases short, with 17 bases between. Per germline, CDR1 SNHLY and CDR2 FYNNEI. The CDR3 is 13 residues long. Using reference TRBV2 and TRBJ2-7 for the parts outside the CDR3, the full variable domain is EPEVTQTPSHQVTQMGQEVILRCVPISNHLYFYWYRQILGQKVEFLVSFYNNEISEKSEIFDDQFSVERPDGSNFTLKIRSTKLEDSAMYFCASSDATGFSKYFGPGTRLTVT.

The chain is built from TRBV19 and TRBJ1-1; 10 bases agree with TRBD1. The V gene's germline CDR1 is LNHDA and CDR2 SQIVND (reference sequence). The CDR3 spans 13 residues. V was clipped by 7 bases and J by 10 bases; unmatched bases: 9. This CDR3 reads CASTNRDRGAAFF. CDR3 in DNA: TGTGCCAGTACCAACAGGGACAGGGGCGCAGCTTTCTTT. Based on the CDR3 plus reference TRBV19 and TRBJ1-1, the full variable domain is DGGITQSPKYLFRKEGQNVTLSCEQNLNHDAMYWYRQDPGQGLRLIYYSQIVNDFQKGDIAEGYSVSREKKESFPLTVTSAQKNPTAFYLCASTNRDRGAAFFGQGTRLTVV.

This clone was found a few times. The genes are TRBV19 and TRBJ1-1; D is possibly TRBD1 (6 bases). Trimming took off 3 bases at V and 8 bases at J, with 13 bases between the two ends. The CDR3 loop spans 13 amino acids. Germline V gene sequence: CDR1 LNHDA, CDR2 SQIVND (reference sequence). The CDR3 sequence: CASSIMGAGEAFF. The CDR3 coding sequence is TGTGCCAGTAGTATTATGGGGGCAGGCGAAGCTTTCTTT.

The gene calls are TRBV19 and TRBJ1-5; 9 nucleotides line up with TRBD1. The CDR3 length is 14 residues. Germline CDR1 reads LNHDA; CDR2 reads SQIVND (reference sequence). V lost 5 bases and J lost 9; bases outside the gene matches: 8. The CDR3 DNA is TGTGCCAGTAGTCGACAGGGGGACTTTGGGCCCCAGCATTTT. Translated, it gives CASSRQGDFGPQHF.

The chain has TRBV6-2 or TRBV6-3 and TRBJ2-7; 7 nucleotides line up with TRBD1. The CDR3 consists of 16 residues. Per the germline V gene, CDR1 is MNHEY and CDR2 is SVGEGT. Unmatched junction bases numbered 18, after V lost 7 bases and J lost 6 bases. Written as DNA, the CDR3 is TGTGCCAGCACCCCGTTTGGCGGACAGGTCGGATCCGAGCAGTACTTC. Amino acid sequence: CASTPFGGQVGSEQYF.

Worth noting for this clone: The junction departs from the called germline gene at one end, perhaps through a read error. The V gene is TRBV12-5, the J gene TRBJ2-5; D may be TRBD2 (5 bases). Germline lookup yields CDR1 LGHNT and CDR2 FRNRAP. The CDR3 has 15 residues. CDR3 coding DNA: TGTGCTAGTGGTTTAGGGAGATCGTACCAGGAGACCCAGTACTTC. Translation: CASGLGRSYQETQYF.

This chain links TRBV2 with TRBJ1-6; D perhaps matches TRBD1 (5 bases). The CDR3 length is 13 residues. V was shortened by 7 bases and J by 8 bases, with 12 bases between the two germline ends. CDR1 and CDR2 from the germline V gene are SNHLY and FYNNEI. In DNA form, the CDR3 reads TGTGCCAGCAAAGTTCGGGGGGATTCACCCCTCCACTTT. Protein product: CASKVRGDSPLHF. The whole variable domain, filled in from reference TRBV2 and TRBJ1-6, reads EPEVTQTPSHQVTQMGQEVILRCVPISNHLYFYWYRQILGQKVEFLVSFYNNEISEKSEIFDDQFSVERPDGSNFTLKIRSTKLEDSAMYFCASKVRGDSPLHFGNGTRLTVT.

The J gene is TRBJ2-4, the V gene TRBV4-1, with D unresolved. The CDR3 covers 15 residues. V lost 0 bases and J lost 3, with 9 bases in between. Germline CDR1 and CDR2: MGHRA and YSYEKL. CDR3 amino acids: CASSQEVSGKNIQYF. The CDR3 nucleotides read TGCGCCAGCAGCCAAGAAGTTTCGGGCAAAAACATTCAGTACTTC.

The chain combines TRBV20-1 with TRBJ2-7; the D is unclear. The CDR3 covers 13 residues. Germline CDR1 reads DFQATT; CDR2 reads SNEGSKA (reference sequence). The ends were cut back, 3 bases at V and 0 bases at J, with 9 bases in the middle. The CDR3 region has the DNA TGCAGTGCTAGTGTCTCAACCTCCTACGAGCAGTACTTC. Amino acid sequence: CSASVSTSYEQYF.

This rearrangement joins TRBV15 to TRBJ2-3; 7 nucleotides agree with TRBD2. In germline, CDR1 is LNHNV, CDR2 YYDKDF (reference sequence). The CDR3 has 15 residues. V was clipped by 0 bases and J by 8 bases; unmatched bases: 8. The CDR3 loop is CATSRDLTSRGTQYF. CDR3 DNA: TGTGCCACCAGCAGAGATTTGACTAGCCGGGGTACGCAGTATTTT.

This chain connects TRBV3-1 (or the pseudogene TRBV3-2) to TRBJ1-1, with D unresolved. Trimming pared 4 bases from V and 5 bases from J, leaving 17 bases between. There are 15 residues in the CDR3. Germline V gene data show CDR1 as LGHDT and CDR2 as YNNKEL (reference sequence). The CDR3 bases are TGTGCCAGCAGCCCTTTGGCGGCCTTCAGGACTGAAGCTTTCTTT. It translates to CASSPLAAFRTEAFF.

The chain has TRBV14 and TRBJ1-2, with 7 bases matching TRBD1. The CDR3 totals 16 residues. V shed 8 bases, J shed 9 bases, and the junction held 21 bases outside the gene matches. Germline-derived CDR1 and CDR2 are SGHDN and FVKESK. The DNA for the CDR3 is TGTGCCAGCTCAGACACAGGGGATTATCGAACGCATCGCTACACCTTC. It translates to CASSDTGDYRTHRYTF.

The chain combines TRBV19 with TRBJ2-2, with 11 positions matching TRBD1. Germline V gene lookup returns CDR1 LNHDA and CDR2 SQIVND (reference sequence). The CDR3 totals 16 residues. V trimming: 5 bases; J trimming: 8 bases; junction bases outside the gene matches: 10. As DNA, the CDR3 is TGTGCCAGTAGTCCCCGCGGACAGGGGGCGCGGGGGGAGCTGTTTTTT. Translating it yields CASSPRGQGARGELFF.

J is TRBJ1-5 and V is TRBV30; no clear D. The CDR3 sequence is 14 residues long. The V end was cut by 3 bases, the J end by 4 bases, with 13 bases between. In germline, CDR1 is GTSNPN, CDR2 SVGIG (reference sequence). CDR3 region: CAWSLDRGNQPQHF. The CDR3 region has the DNA TGTGCCTGGAGCCTGGACCGGGGTAATCAGCCCCAGCATTTT.

J is TRBJ1-1 and V is TRBV5-1; D unclear. The CDR3 has 14 amino acids. Germline CDR1 and CDR2: SGHRS and YFSETQ. Trimming took off 4 bases at V and 11 bases at J, with 21 bases between the two ends. CDR3 in amino acids: CASSPAADGGRAFF. The DNA for the CDR3 is TGCGCCAGCAGCCCCGCCGCGGACGGTGGGAGGGCTTTCTTT. The full variable domain, with the rest looked up from reference TRBV5-1 and TRBJ1-1, is KAGVTQTPRYLIKTRGQQVTLSCSPISGHRSVSWYQQTPGQGLQFLFEYFSETQRNKGNFPGRFSGRQFSNSRSEMNVSTLELGDSALYLCASSPAADGGRAFFGQGTRLTVV.

The chain uses TRBV5-1 and TRBJ2-2; a possible D gene is TRBD2 (5 bases). Germline V gene sequence: CDR1 SGHRS, CDR2 YFSETQ. This CDR3 has 16 residues. V lost 2 bases and J lost 0, with 11 bases in between. CDR3 in DNA: TGCGCCAGCAGCTTACTAGGCAACGCGAACACCGGGGAGCTGTTTTTT. Its protein product is CASSLLGNANTGELFF.

The chain couples TRBV29-1 to TRBJ1-1; TRBD1 matches at 8 bases. Germline CDR1 reads SQVTM; CDR2 reads ANQGSEA. Trimming at V came to 6 bases and at J to 0 bases, leaving 6 bases not matched to a gene. The CDR3 is 14 residues long. The CDR3 loop reads CSVVPGQVNTEAFF. CDR3 DNA sequence: TGCAGCGTAGTACCGGGACAGGTGAACACTGAAGCTTTCTTT.

The J gene is TRBJ1-5, the V gene TRBV25-1; no clear D gene. CDR3 length equals 15 residues. Germline assignment: CDR1 MGHDK and CDR2 SYGVNS. V shed 0 bases and J shed 6 bases, with 12 bases lying between them. The CDR3 sequence: CASSEYNWRAQPQHF. In DNA, the CDR3 is TGTGCCAGCAGTGAATATAACTGGCGGGCTCAGCCCCAGCATTTT.

The chain carries TRBV28 and TRBJ1-4; tentative D call: TRBD1 (6 bases). Trimming left V 3 bases short and J 3 bases short, with 14 bases between. This CDR3 contains 16 residues. Germline CDR1 MDHEN, CDR2 SYDVKM. The CDR3 coding sequence is TGTGCCAGCAGTTTCGGACAGCAGGCTGCTAATGAAAAACTGTTTTTT. This gives the protein CASSFGQQAANEKLFF.

The J gene is TRBJ2-7, the V gene TRBV5-5, with TRBD1 matching over 7 bases. The CDR3 totals 17 residues. Germline-derived CDR1 and CDR2 are SGHKS and YYEKEE (reference sequence). The V segment lost 2 bases and the J segment 5 bases; nucleotides outside the gene matches: 16. The CDR3 region is CASSLLAPRTGSHEQYV. The CDR3 bases are TGTGCCAGCAGCTTACTGGCCCCCAGGACAGGTAGCCACGAGCAGTACGTC.

The rearrangement links TRBV9 to TRBJ2-3; 10 positions agree with TRBD2. Germline V gene sequence: CDR1 SGDLS, CDR2 YYNGEE. After removal of 3 bases from V and 2 bases from J, the junction contained 9 bases not matched to a gene. There are 17 residues in the CDR3. CDR3 in amino acids: CASSAAPAGGVTDTQYF. CDR3 bases: TGTGCCAGCAGCGCGGCCCCAGCGGGGGGGGTCACAGATACGCAGTATTTT.

The rearrangement uses TRBV6-5 and TRBJ2-7, with D possibly matching TRBD2 (5 bases). CDR3 length equals 15 residues. Trimming pared 6 bases from V and 0 bases from J, leaving 15 bases between. Germline CDR1 reads MNHEY; CDR2 reads SVGAGI. The CDR3 region has the DNA TGTGCCAGCAGCCGATGGACGGGAATCTCCTACGAGCAGTACTTC. This translates into CASSRWTGISYEQYF.

J is TRBJ1-6 and V is TRBV18, with D unresolved. The V end was cut by 2 bases, the J end by 5 bases, with 10 bases between. The germline V gene encodes CDR1 KGHSH and CDR2 LQKENI. This CDR3 spans 15 amino acids. The CDR3 loop is CASSPAAADNSPLHF. In DNA form, the CDR3 reads TGTGCCAGCTCACCAGCGGCAGCGGATAATTCACCCCTCCACTTT.

The chain carries TRBV2 and TRBJ1-5; D gene unclear. The germline gives CDR1 SNHLY, CDR2 FYNNEI. CDR3 length: 13 amino acids. Trimming took off 0 bases at V and 9 bases at J, with 9 bases between the two ends. This CDR3 reads CASSEAGVGPQHF. CDR3 nucleotides: TGTGCCAGCAGTGAAGCCGGGGTGGGGCCCCAGCATTTT.